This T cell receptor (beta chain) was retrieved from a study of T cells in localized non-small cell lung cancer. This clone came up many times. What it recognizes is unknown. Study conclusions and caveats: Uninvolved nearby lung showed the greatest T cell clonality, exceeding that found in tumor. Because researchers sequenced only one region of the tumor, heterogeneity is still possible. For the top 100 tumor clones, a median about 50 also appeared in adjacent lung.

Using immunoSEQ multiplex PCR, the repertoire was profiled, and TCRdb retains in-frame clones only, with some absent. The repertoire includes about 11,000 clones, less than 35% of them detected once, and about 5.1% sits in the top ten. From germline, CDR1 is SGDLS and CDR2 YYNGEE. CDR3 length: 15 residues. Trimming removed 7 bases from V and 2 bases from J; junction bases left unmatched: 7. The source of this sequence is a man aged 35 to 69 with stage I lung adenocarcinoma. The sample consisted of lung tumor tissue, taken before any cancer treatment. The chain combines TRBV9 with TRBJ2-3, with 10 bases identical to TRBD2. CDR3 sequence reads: CASEGLAGATDTQYF. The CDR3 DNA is TGTGCCAGCGAAGGTCTAGCGGGGGCCACAGATACGCAGTATTTT.